These 16 T cell receptor beta chains originate from one sample sequenced in a study of CD8 T cells in ankylosing spondylitis. TCRdb reanalysed the 5' RACE reads using MiXCR and keeps one entry per CDR3 protein. This table holds 100,000 to 150,000 distinct CDR3 sequences, roughly 8.8% found once. Input material: blood, either unsorted or a sorted T cell fraction (not recorded which). The receptors derive from a male donor with ankylosing spondylitis or in good health (not recorded which).

Ten or more counts support this clonotype. The V call is TRBV19, the J call TRBJ2-1, with 10 bases identical to TRBD2. The germline V gene has CDR1 LNHDA and CDR2 SQIVND (reference sequence). CDR3 length: 15 residues. J lost 6 bases, V lost 1 base, and 3 bases had no gene match. In DNA form, the CDR3 reads TGTGCCAGTAGTATAGCGGCTAGCGGGAGCAATGAGCAGTTCTTC. It specifies CASSIAASGSNEQFF. The full variable domain, completed using reference TRBV19 and TRBJ2-1, is DGGITQSPKYLFRKEGQNVTLSCEQNLNHDAMYWYRQDPGQGLRLIYYSQIVNDFQKGDIAEGYSVSREKKESFPLTVTSAQKNPTAFYLCASSIAASGSNEQFFGPGTRLTVL.

This clonotype was observed many times. This sequence joins TRBV2 and TRBJ2-2; 7 positions match TRBD1. CDR1 is SNHLY, CDR2 FYNNEI, per germline. The CDR3 has 15 amino acids. The trim removed 5 bases at V and 3 bases at J, leaving 6 bases unmatched. Here the CDR3 DNA reads TGTGCCAGCAGTAAGAACAGGGGAGACACCGGGGAGCTGTTTTTT. Protein: CASSKNRGDTGELFF.

This clonotype was recorded at least ten times. This chain connects TRBV2 to TRBJ2-1, with D tentatively TRBD1 (5 bases). The V gene lost 7 bases and the J gene lost 1 base, with 8 bases spanning the gap. The CDR3 has 13 residues. CDR1 is SNHLY and CDR2 is FYNNEI in the germline V gene. The CDR3 DNA is TGTGCCAGCAAAAGGGGATCCTACAATGAGCAGTTCTTC. This gives the protein CASKRGSYNEQFF. Complete variable domain (other parts from reference TRBV2 and TRBJ2-1): EPEVTQTPSHQVTQMGQEVILRCVPISNHLYFYWYRQILGQKVEFLVSFYNNEISEKSEIFDDQFSVERPDGSNFTLKIRSTKLEDSAMYFCASKRGSYNEQFFGPGTRLTVL.

This clonotype was observed a few times. This sequence joins TRBV3-1 and TRBJ2-3, with TRBD2 matching over 13 bases. Germline V gene sequence: CDR1 LGHDT, CDR2 YNNKEL (reference sequence). Unmatched junction bases numbered 13, after V lost 6 bases and J lost 4 bases. The CDR3 sequence is 18 residues long. The CDR3 here is CASRLMSQLAGGADTQYF. CDR3 bases: TGTGCCAGCAGGTTAATGTCCCAACTAGCGGGAGGGGCAGATACGCAGTATTTT.

At least ten counts were recorded for this clonotype. The rearrangement links TRBV20-1 to TRBJ2-1; TRBD2 aligns across 13 bases. The CDR3 is 15 residues long. Germline CDR1 DFQATT, CDR2 SNEGSKA (reference sequence). V trimming: 1 base; J trimming: 9 bases; junction bases outside the gene matches: 6. The CDR3 here is CSARAGTSGTIEQFF. For the CDR3, the DNA is TGCAGTGCTAGAGCAGGGACTAGCGGGACCATTGAGCAGTTCTTC.

This clonotype appeared a few times. The CDR3 loop reads CSAETGYQYQETQYF. The CDR3, as DNA: TGCAGTGCTGAGACAGGGTACCAGTACCAAGAGACCCAGTACTTC. The gene calls are TRBV20-1 and TRBJ2-5; 7 bases map to TRBD1. This CDR3 is 15 amino acids long. Per the germline V gene, CDR1 is DFQATT and CDR2 is SNEGSKA (reference sequence). V shed 5 bases, J shed 0 bases, and the junction held 9 bases outside the gene matches.

Turning to this clonotype: Just one base apart from a much larger clone, this may be a read error. The V and J genes are TRBV7-3 and TRBJ2-3; D is possibly TRBD2 (5 bases). In germline, CDR1 is SGHTA, CDR2 FQGTGA. This CDR3 region has 15 residues. V lost 5 bases and J 0 bases, leaving 12 bases between the germline ends. CDR3: CASSMSSHSTDTQYF. DNA for the CDR3: TGTGCCAGCAGCATGTCTAGCCACAGCACAGATACGCAGTATTTT.

This chain uses TRBV7-9 with TRBJ2-5, with D possibly TRBD2 on 6 matching bases. V was clipped by 8 bases and J by 2 bases, with 12 bases between them. CDR3 length: 13 amino acids. Germline loops: CDR1 SEHNR, CDR2 FQNEAQ (reference sequence). CDR3 amino acids: CASAWGGQETQYF. CDR3 DNA: TGTGCCAGCGCGTGGGGAGGACAAGAGACCCAGTACTTC.

This clonotype was observed at least ten times. The V gene is TRBV15, the J gene TRBJ1-1; 7 bases are shared with TRBD1. The CDR3 is 15 residues long. With V trimmed by 5 bases and J by 4 bases, 10 bases remained unmatched. The germline gives CDR1 LNHNV, CDR2 YYDKDF (reference sequence). The CDR3 coding sequence is TGTGCCACCAGCCGAAGACAGGGTTCTTTCACTGAAGCTTTCTTT. Amino acid sequence: CATSRRQGSFTEAFF.

Ten or more counts support this clonotype. This rearrangement joins TRBV28 to TRBJ1-6; D remains ambiguous. Germline V CDR1 and CDR2: MDHEN, SYDVKM. There are 14 residues in the CDR3. Trimming removed 5 bases from V and 6 bases from J, with 11 bases in between. As DNA, the CDR3 is TGTGCCAGCAGTGACCGGGTCTCTAATTCACCCCTCCACTTT. As protein: CASSDRVSNSPLHF.

This clonotype was observed a few times. This rearrangement joins TRBV19 to TRBJ2-6; weak D call: TRBD1 (6 bases). V lost 8 bases and J lost 2, with 13 bases in between. The CDR3 contains 15 residues. Germline CDR1 is LNHDA and CDR2 is SQIVND (reference sequence). The CDR3 DNA reads TGTGCCAGTCTCCCAGGGGCCACTGGGGCCAACGTCCTGACTTTC. Its translation: CASLPGATGANVLTF.

This clonotype has more than one count but fewer than ten. This sequence joins TRBV20-1 and TRBJ1-2; maybe TRBD1 (6 bases). The V and J ends lost 6 bases and 7 bases respectively, with 18 bases between them. The CDR3 length is 13 residues. The germline CDR1 and CDR2 sequences are DFQATT and SNEGSKA (reference sequence). The CDR3 loop is CSAGIGGASGYTF. The DNA of the CDR3 is TGCAGTGCAGGCATCGGGGGGGCGTCTGGCTACACCTTC.

The genes are TRBV7-2 and TRBJ2-5, with D perhaps TRBD1 (5 bases). The CDR3 covers 14 residues. V was trimmed by 4 bases and J by 3 bases, leaving 12 bases between them. The germline gives CDR1 SGHTA, CDR2 FQGNSA. The CDR3 reads CASSSRSREETQYF. In DNA form, the CDR3 reads TGTGCCAGCAGCTCGCGGTCCAGGGAAGAGACCCAGTACTTC.

V and J are TRBV9 and TRBJ2-1; D ambiguous. This CDR3 comprises 13 residues. V lost 5 bases and J lost 2, with 8 bases in between. From germline, CDR1 is SGDLS and CDR2 YYNGEE. The CDR3 bases are TGTGCCAGCAGTACGGAAACCTACAATGAGCAGTTCTTC. Protein sequence: CASSTETYNEQFF.

The V call is TRBV7-2, the J call TRBJ2-2; D is unresolved. This CDR3 is built from 13 residues. Germline assignment: CDR1 SGHTA and CDR2 FQGNSA. V gave up 3 bases and J gave up 7 bases, with 9 bases separating them. CDR3 region: CASSFSIVGELFF. CDR3 sequence (DNA): TGTGCCAGCAGCTTCTCAATCGTCGGGGAGCTGTTTTTT. Using reference TRBV7-2 and TRBJ2-2 for the parts outside the CDR3, the full variable domain is GAGVSQSPSNKVTEKGKDVELRCDPISGHTALYWYRQSLGQGLEFLIYFQGNSAPDKSGLPSDRFSAERTGGSVSTLTIQRTQQEDSAVYLCASSFSIVGELFFGEGSRLTVL.

This clonotype came up a few times. The chain recombines TRBV20-1 with TRBJ2-7; the D gene could be TRBD1 or TRBD2 (5 bases each). Germline V gives CDR1 DFQATT, CDR2 SNEGSKA (reference sequence). V lost 3 bases, J lost 5 bases, and 20 bases lay in between. This CDR3 spans 15 amino acids. The CDR3 coding sequence is TGCAGTGCTAGCCTGAGTTGGGACCGAAATAACGAGCAGTACTTC. As protein: CSASLSWDRNNEQYF.